Here is one TCR beta chain with its context. This sample was taken from a study of blood T cell repertoires in COVID-19. About the research overall: COVID-19 samples from acute and convalescent phases originated in the United States, Italy and Spain. The cDNA or gDNA used as material had been derived from T cells, B-cell-depleted T cells, or PBMCs.

Germline-derived CDR1 and CDR2 are SGHTA and FQGNSA. V lost 3 bases to trimming and J lost 4 bases, with 18 bases between them. This CDR3 comprises 16 residues. Per the authors' pipeline: Estimation of nucleated cell counts relied on the amplification of reference gene primers. TCRdb's copy holds only in-frame clones and misses some; the assay was immunoSEQ multiplex PCR. V and J calls and clone size are those listed in that table; D and trimming were worked out from the DNA. Of approximately 220,000 clones in the sample, about four fifths are singletons; the top ten hold about 2.3%. This sequence joins TRBV7-2 and TRBJ1-2, with a possible D match to TRBD1 (6 bases). Sequenced material: peripheral blood. This receptor was obtained from a woman in her thirties or forties with active or convalescent COVID-19. The chain's CDR3 is CASSFYRVEPSYGYTF. DNA for the CDR3: TGTGCCAGCAGCTTCTACAGGGTAGAACCGTCCTATGGCTACACCTTC.